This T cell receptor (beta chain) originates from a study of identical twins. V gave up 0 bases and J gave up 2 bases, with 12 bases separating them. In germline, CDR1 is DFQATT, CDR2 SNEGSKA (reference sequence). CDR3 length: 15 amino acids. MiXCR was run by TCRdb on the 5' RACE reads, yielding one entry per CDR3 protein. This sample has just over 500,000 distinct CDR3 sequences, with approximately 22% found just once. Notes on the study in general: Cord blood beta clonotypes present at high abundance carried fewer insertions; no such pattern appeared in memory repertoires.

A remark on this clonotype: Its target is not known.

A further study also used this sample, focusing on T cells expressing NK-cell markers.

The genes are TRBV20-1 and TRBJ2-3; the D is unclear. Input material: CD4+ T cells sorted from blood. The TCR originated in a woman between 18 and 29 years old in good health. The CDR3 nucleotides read TGCAGTGCTAGAGATCGGAATATATTCACAGATACGCAGTATTTT. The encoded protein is CSARDRNIFTDTQYF.